The present T cell receptor beta chain was sequenced within a study of blood T cells in healthy people across ages. Study conclusions and caveats: Changes in expanded clonotypes were possibly confounded, as the CMV status of donors was unknown.

Next came a second PCR, run for roughly 7 to 12 cycles, which used a sample-barcoded 5' primer along with a J-beta primer mix. TCRdb reprocessed the 5' RACE reads via MiXCR and lists one record per CDR3 protein. The table lists under 800,000 distinct CDR3 sequences, more than 40% of them singletons, with around a fifth in the top ten. The CDR3 loop spans 13 amino acids. Germline-derived CDR1 and CDR2 are SGHVS and FQNEAQ. V was cut by 10 bases and J by 3 bases, with 16 bases left in between. For this clonotype: Its antigen is currently unknown.

The sequencing sample was made of blood. This chain connects TRBV7-8 to TRBJ2-7; no definite D call. This TCR came from an older woman in good health. CDR3 amino acids: CATTRETLYEQYF. DNA of the CDR3: TGTGCCACTACTCGAGAGACCCTCTACGAGCAGTACTTC.